A selection of T cell receptor beta chains follows, all from one sample in a study of shared clonotypes between healthy human individuals. Sequencing used immunoSEQ multiplex PCR; TCRdb keeps in-frame clones, though not all of them. The sample records 600,000 to 750,000 clones, less than 80% being singletons. Sample: memory CD4+ T cells sorted from blood. These receptors were collected from a woman in her 30s in good health. The CDR3 runs from the conserved cysteine through the conserved F or W. A D gene is named only where the DNA matches it firmly. The size field is filled for only some rows; it gives once, few, many or a size class.

-,TRBJ2-6,TRBV19,-,TGTGCCAGTAGTACCCACACAGGGCAGACCAACTCTGGGGCCAACGTCCTGACTTTC,CASSTHTGQTNSGANVLTF
-,TRBJ2-5,TRBV11-3,once,TGTGCCAGCAGCTTAGTTCCCGGTTCGTCGTTGGGGGAGACCCAGTACTTC,CASSLVPGSSLGETQYF
-,TRBJ1-1,TRBV2,-,TGTGCCAGCAGTGGACCGGTGCAGGGCACTGAAGCTTTCTTT,CASSGPVQGTEAFF
-,TRBJ2-7,TRBV2,-,TGTGCCAGCAGGGAACGGACAGCAGCCTACGAGCAGTACTTC,CASRERTAAYEQYF
TRBD2,TRBJ2-1,TRBV12-5,-,TGTGCTAGTGGTCCTGAAGAGCCGGGAGGGATCTACAATGAGCAGTTCTTC,CASGPEEPGGIYNEQFF
-,TRBJ1-1,TRBV7-8,-,TGTGCCAGCAGCTCCAACGGGGTAGGGACTGAAGCTTTCTTT,CASSSNGVGTEAFF
-,TRBJ1-4,TRBV28,-,TGTGCCAGCAGTTTGAGGGACGGTAGGGAGACTGATGAAAAACTGTTTTTT,CASSLRDGRETDEKLFF
-,TRBJ2-3,TRBV5-1,-,TGCGCCAGCAGCTTGTGGGGGCTTGCCACAGATACGCAGTATTTT,CASSLWGLATDTQYF
TRBD1,TRBJ2-3,TRBV2,-,TGTGCCAGCAGTGCCGGGACAGAAGTCACAGATACGCAGTATTTT,CASSAGTEVTDTQYF
TRBD1,TRBJ2-7,TRBV7-9,once,TGTGCCAGCAGCTTACCCAAGACAGGGGACGAGCAGTACTTC,CASSLPKTGDEQYF
TRBD2,TRBJ2-1,TRBV11-1,many,TGTGCCAGCAGCCGAAGCGGACTAGCGGGAGCTAATGAGCAGTTCTTC,CASSRSGLAGANEQFF
-,TRBJ2-1,TRBV7-8,-,TGTGCCAGCAGCCGACCAAGTTGGGGCCAGAGCTCCTACAATGAGCAGTTCTTC,CASSRPSWGQSSYNEQFF
TRBD1,TRBJ1-2,TRBV28,-,TGTGCCAGCAGGGGGACAGGACGAGGGGACTATGGCTACACCTTC,CASRGTGRGDYGYTF
-,TRBJ2-7,TRBV27,-,TGTGCCAGCAGTTTACAGTACCGCCGCGAGCAGTACTTC,CASSLQYRREQYF
-,TRBJ1-5,TRBV6-6,-,TGTGCCAGCAGCCCTACTCGAGGTCAGCCCCAGCATTTT,CASSPTRGQPQHF
-,TRBJ2-7,TRBV18,-,TGTGCCAGCTCATCCGCACGGTACGAGCAGTACTTC,CASSSARYEQYF
-,TRBJ2-7,TRBV10-1,-,TGCGCCAGCAGTGCCCCCGGGGACTACGAGCAGTACTTC,CASSAPGDYEQYF
-,TRBJ1-4,TRBV28,once,TGTGCCAGCGTCTCGGACAGTTATGAAAAACTGTTTTTT,CASVSDSYEKLFF
-,TRBJ1-1,TRBV2,-,TGTGCCAGCAAACAGGCCCCCATGAACACTGAAGCTTTCTTT,CASKQAPMNTEAFF
-,TRBJ2-3,TRBV27,-,TGTGCCAGCAGTTTCCAGGTCGGGATAGGCACAGATACGCAGTATTTT,CASSFQVGIGTDTQYF
TRBD1,TRBJ2-5,TRBV7-2,-,TGTGCCAGCAGCTACGGACAGGGAGAGACCCAGTACTTC,CASSYGQGETQYF
-,TRBJ2-7,TRBV29-1,-,TGCAGCGTTAGGGAGAGCTCCTACGAGCAGTACTTC,CSVRESSYEQYF
-,TRBJ1-4,TRBV19,-,TGTGCCAGTACAGGGAGGAAAAAACTGTTTTTT,CASTGRKKLFF
-,TRBJ2-5,TRBV20-1,-,TGCAGTGCTACCGTAGTGGAGACCCAGTACTTC,CSATVVETQYF
-,TRBJ2-6,TRBV7-8,few,TGTGCCAGCAGTTCGAGCTCTGGGGCCAACGTCCTGACTTTC,CASSSSSGANVLTF
-,TRBJ2-1,TRBV4-1,once,TGCGCCAGCAGCCAACCTTCCCGGCGGCGGGGTGATCGTGAGCAGTTCTTC,CASSQPSRRRGDREQFF
-,TRBJ2-5,TRBV5-1,-,TGCGCCAGCAGCCACTCACAGGGTAAAGGCGAGACCCAGTACTTC,CASSHSQGKGETQYF
-,TRBJ1-1,TRBV7-9,-,TGTGCCAGCAACCGATTCCTTGGACAGCTGAACACTGAAGCTTTCTTT,CASNRFLGQLNTEAFF
-,TRBJ1-1,TRBV5-6,-,TGTGCCAGCAGCTTGGCCTATGGGAGTACTGAAGCTTTCTTT,CASSLAYGSTEAFF
-,TRBJ2-7,TRBV7-9,-,TGTGCCAGCAGCGTTGCCGGCCGTAATGGTGAGCAGTACTTC,CASSVAGRNGEQYF
TRBD1,TRBJ1-5,TRBV28,once,TGTGCCAGCAGTTTCGGAGGGGGCCCTTATAGCAATCAGCCCCAGCATTTT,CASSFGGGPYSNQPQHF
-,TRBJ1-2,TRBV5-4,-,TGTGCCAGCAGCTCCTTGGATGCTAACTATGGCTACACCTTC,CASSSLDANYGYTF
-,TRBJ2-3,TRBV19,-,TGTGCCAGTACCCCTAACAGGGGCACAGATACGCAGTATTTT,CASTPNRGTDTQYF
TRBD1,TRBJ1-4,TRBV10-3,once,TGTGCCATCAGTGAGTCGAGGACAGGGAACGAAAAACTGTTTTTT,CAISESRTGNEKLFF
-,TRBJ1-4,TRBV14,many,TGTGCCAGCAGCCAGGGGTTATACGAAAAACTGTTTTTT,CASSQGLYEKLFF
-,TRBJ2-7,TRBV28,-,TGTGCCAGCAGATTGGGGGGCAATTTCTACGAGCAGTACTTC,CASRLGGNFYEQYF
-,TRBJ2-1,TRBV10-1,-,TGCGCCAGCAGTGAAGCTAACCCCGGGAATGAGCAGTTCTTC,CASSEANPGNEQFF
-,TRBJ2-7,TRBV19,-,TGTGCCAGTAGTACGGGCCGGGGGCTCGAGCAGTACTTC,CASSTGRGLEQYF
TRBD2,TRBJ2-1,TRBV11-1,once,TGTGCCAGCAGCCGACTAGCGGGAGAGGCTGAGCAGTTCTTC,CASSRLAGEAEQFF
-,TRBJ1-5,TRBV27,-,TGTGCCAGCAGTTTAGGACCGAGTTATAGCAATCAGCCCCAGCATTTT,CASSLGPSYSNQPQHF
-,TRBJ1-5,TRBV6-6,-,TGTGCCAGCAGCCCGGCCCGGGGAATGGATCAGCCCCAGCATTTT,CASSPARGMDQPQHF
TRBD1,TRBJ2-1,TRBV28,-,TGTGCCAGCAGGCACGGACAGGGGCTATACAATGAGCAGTTCTTC,CASRHGQGLYNEQFF
-,TRBJ1-5,TRBV28,-,TGTGCCAGCAGTTTGCACACAAATAGCAATCAGCCCCAGCATTTT,CASSLHTNSNQPQHF
TRBD2,TRBJ2-3,TRBV6-5,-,TGTGCCAGCACCGGGACTAGGTCCCTCACAGATACGCAGTATTTT,CASTGTRSLTDTQYF
TRBD1,TRBJ1-5,TRBV9,-,TGTGCCAGCAGCGTAGACAGGGGAGACAATCAGCCCCAGCATTTT,CASSVDRGDNQPQHF
TRBD2,TRBJ2-7,TRBV6-1,once,TGTGCCAGCAGTCCGAGGACTAGCGCATCCTACGAGCAGTACTTC,CASSPRTSASYEQYF
TRBD2,TRBJ2-1,TRBV19,-,TGTGCCAGTAGTCCCTGGACTAGCGGGAGTAGGCTCCTGTACAATGAGCAGTTCTTC,CASSPWTSGSRLLYNEQFF